This T cell receptor (beta chain) was recovered during a study of blood T cell repertoires in COVID-19. Study-wide background: Material from acute and convalescent COVID-19 was sourced from the United States, Italy and Spain. PBMCs, B-cell-depleted T cells, or T cells provided the cDNA or gDNA that made up the material.

As handled by the study authors: Estimated nucleated cell counts came from reference gene primer amplification. TCRdb keeps only in-frame clones here, not all; method: immunoSEQ multiplex PCR. V and J calls and clone size are given by that table; D and trimming were obtained from the DNA. The repertoire holds about 40,000 clones, with approximately 91% as singletons. From germline, CDR1 is KGHDR and CDR2 SFDVKD. Trimming stripped 9 bases from V and 6 bases from J, with 17 bases between. CDR3 length equals 14 residues. Input material: peripheral blood. This chain uses TRBV24-1 with TRBJ2-1; perhaps TRBD1 as D (7 bases). The clonotype comes from a woman under 40 in a cohort sampled during active COVID-19. In DNA, the CDR3 is TGTGCCACCGGAGGCGCCAGGGGGGTCAATGAGCAGTTCTTC. Translating it yields CATGGARGVNEQFF.